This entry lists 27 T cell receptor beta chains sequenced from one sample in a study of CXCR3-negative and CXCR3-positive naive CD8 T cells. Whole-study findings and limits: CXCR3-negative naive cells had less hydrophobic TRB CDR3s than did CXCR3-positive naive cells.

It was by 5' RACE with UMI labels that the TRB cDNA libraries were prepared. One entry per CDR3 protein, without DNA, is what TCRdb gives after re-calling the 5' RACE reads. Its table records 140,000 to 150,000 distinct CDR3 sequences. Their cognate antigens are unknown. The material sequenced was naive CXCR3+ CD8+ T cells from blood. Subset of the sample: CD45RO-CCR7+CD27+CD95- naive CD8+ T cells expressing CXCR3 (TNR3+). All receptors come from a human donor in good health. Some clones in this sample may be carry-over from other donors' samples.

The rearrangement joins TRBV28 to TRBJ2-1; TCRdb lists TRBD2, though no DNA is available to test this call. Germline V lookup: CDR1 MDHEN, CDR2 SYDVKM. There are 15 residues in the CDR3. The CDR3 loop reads CASIGAASGIDEQFF.

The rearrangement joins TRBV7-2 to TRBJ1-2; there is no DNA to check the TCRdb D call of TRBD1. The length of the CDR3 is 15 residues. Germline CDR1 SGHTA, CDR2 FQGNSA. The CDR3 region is CASSLDWDSLYGYTF.

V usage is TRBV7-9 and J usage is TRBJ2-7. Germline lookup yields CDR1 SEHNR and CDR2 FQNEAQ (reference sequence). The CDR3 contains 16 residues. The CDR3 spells CASSSVTTDSSYEQYF.

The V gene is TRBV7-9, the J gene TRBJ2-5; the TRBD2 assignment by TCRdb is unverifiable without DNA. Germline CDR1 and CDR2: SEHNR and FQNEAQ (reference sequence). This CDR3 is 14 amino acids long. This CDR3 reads CASSTTGTQETQYF.

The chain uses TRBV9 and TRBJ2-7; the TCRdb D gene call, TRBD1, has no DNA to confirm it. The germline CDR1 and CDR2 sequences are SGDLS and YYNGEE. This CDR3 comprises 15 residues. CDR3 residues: CASSAGGRFAYEQYF.

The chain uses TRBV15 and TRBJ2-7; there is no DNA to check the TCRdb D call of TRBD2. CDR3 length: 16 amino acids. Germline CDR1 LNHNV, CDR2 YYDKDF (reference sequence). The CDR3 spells CATSRNGLAGNYEQYF. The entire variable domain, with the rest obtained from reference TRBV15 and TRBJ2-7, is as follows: DAMVIQNPRYQVTQFGKPVTLSCSQTLNHNVMYWYQQKSSQAPKLLFHYYDKDFNNEADTPDNFQSRRPNTSFCFLDIRSPGLGDTAMYLCATSRNGLAGNYEQYFGPGTRLTVT.

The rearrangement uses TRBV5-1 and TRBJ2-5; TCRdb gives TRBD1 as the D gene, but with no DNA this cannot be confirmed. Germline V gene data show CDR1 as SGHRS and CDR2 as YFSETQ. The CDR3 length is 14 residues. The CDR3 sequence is CASSLRDWEETQYF.

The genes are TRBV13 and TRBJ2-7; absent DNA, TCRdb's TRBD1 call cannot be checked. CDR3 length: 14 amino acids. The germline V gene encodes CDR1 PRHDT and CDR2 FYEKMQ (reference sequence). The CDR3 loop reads CASSPGVLDYEQYF. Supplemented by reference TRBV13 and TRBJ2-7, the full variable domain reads AAGVIQSPRHLIKEKRETATLKCYPIPRHDTVYWYQQGPGQDPQFLISFYEKMQSDKGSIPDRFSAQQFSDYHSELNMSSLELGDSALYFCASSPGVLDYEQYFGPGTRLTVT.

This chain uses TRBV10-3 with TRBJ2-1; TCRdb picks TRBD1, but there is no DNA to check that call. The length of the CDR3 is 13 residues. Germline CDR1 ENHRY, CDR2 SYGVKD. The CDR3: CAISADSRHEQFF.

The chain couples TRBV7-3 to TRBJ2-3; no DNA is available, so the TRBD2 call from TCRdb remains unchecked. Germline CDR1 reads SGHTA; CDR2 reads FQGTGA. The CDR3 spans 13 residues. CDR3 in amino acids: CASRERATDTQYF.

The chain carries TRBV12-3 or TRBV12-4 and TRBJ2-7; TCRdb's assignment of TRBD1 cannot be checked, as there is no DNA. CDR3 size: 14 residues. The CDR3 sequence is CASSSSRAPYEQYF.

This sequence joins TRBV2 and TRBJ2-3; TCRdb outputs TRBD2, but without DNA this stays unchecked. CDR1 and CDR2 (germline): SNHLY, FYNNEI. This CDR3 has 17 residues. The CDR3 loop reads CASSEVGGGGATDTQYF.

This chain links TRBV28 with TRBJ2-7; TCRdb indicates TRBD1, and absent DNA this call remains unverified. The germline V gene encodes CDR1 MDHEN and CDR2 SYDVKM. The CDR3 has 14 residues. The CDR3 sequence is CASRSETGAYEQYF.

CDR3 sequence: CSARGTSGYNEQFF. The chain is built from TRBV20-1 and TRBJ2-1; the TCRdb call, TRBD2, lacks DNA for checking. CDR1 and CDR2 from the germline V gene are DFQATT and SNEGSKA (reference sequence). CDR3 length: 14 residues.

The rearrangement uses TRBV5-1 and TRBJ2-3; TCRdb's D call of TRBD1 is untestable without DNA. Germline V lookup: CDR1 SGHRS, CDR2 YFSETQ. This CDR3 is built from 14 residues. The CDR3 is CASSQGFSTDTQYF.

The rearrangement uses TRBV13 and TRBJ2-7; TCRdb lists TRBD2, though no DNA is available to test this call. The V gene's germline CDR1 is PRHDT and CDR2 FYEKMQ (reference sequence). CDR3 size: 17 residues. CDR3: CASSLSGTSGRVDEQYF.

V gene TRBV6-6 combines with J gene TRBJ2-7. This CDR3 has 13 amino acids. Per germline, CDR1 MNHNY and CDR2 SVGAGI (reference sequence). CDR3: CASRGGVSYEQYF.

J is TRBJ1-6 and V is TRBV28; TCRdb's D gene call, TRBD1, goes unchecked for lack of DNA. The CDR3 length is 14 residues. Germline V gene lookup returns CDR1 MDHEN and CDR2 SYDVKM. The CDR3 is CASSERNSNSPLHF.

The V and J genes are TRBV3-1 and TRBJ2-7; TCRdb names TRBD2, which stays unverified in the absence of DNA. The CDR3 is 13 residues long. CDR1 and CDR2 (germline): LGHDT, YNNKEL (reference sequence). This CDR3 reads CASSPGGFYEQYF.

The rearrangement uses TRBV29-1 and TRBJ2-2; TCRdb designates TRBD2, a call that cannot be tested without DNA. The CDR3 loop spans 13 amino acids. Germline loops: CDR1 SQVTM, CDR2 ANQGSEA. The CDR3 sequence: CSVSPVPGGELFF.

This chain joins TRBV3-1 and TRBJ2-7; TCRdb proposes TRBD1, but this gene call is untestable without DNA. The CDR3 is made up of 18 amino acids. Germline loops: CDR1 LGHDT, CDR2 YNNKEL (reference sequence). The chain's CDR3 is CASSRKGFSGQGWNEQYF.

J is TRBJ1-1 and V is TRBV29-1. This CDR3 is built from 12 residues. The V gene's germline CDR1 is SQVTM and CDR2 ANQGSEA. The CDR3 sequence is CSVPHENTEAFF.

The chain's CDR3 is CASSDEGYEQYF. This chain joins TRBV10-2 and TRBJ2-7. CDR1 is WSHSY and CDR2 is SAAADI in the germline V gene. The CDR3 covers 12 residues.

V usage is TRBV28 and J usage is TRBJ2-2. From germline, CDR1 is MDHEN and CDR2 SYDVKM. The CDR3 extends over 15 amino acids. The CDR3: CASSLWQRNTGELFF.

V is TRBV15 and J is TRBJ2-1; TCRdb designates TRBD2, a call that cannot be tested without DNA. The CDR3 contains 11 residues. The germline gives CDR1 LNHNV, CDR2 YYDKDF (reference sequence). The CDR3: CATSGGGWQFF. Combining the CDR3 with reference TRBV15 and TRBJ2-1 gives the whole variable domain DAMVIQNPRYQVTQFGKPVTLSCSQTLNHNVMYWYQQKSSQAPKLLFHYYDKDFNNEADTPDNFQSRRPNTSFCFLDIRSPGLGDTAMYLCATSGGGWQFFGPGTRLTVL.

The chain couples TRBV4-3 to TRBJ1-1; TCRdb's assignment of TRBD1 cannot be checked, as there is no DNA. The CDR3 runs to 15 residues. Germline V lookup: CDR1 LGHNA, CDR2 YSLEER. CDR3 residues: CASSQDDRGFTEAFF.

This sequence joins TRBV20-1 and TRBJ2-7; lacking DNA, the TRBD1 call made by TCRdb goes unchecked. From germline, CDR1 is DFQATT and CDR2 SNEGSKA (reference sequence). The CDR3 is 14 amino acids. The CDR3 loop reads CSARDRGVHYEQYF.